This T cell receptor (beta chain) was recovered during a study of vaccination effects on CD4 cells after COVID-19. Produced via immunoSEQ multiplex PCR; TCRdb's table is partial and in-frame only. The data contain tens of thousands of clones, around 86% of them seen just once; the ten biggest clones take up 2% to 2.5%. Study-wide findings and caveats: In vaccinees who were healthy, merely 1 out of 255 vaccine-induced clones cross-reacted with common cold coronaviruses. At late timepoints after vaccination, vaccine- and infection-induced clones shrank markedly.

After expansion with viral peptide pools in the ViraFEST assay, antigen-specific CD4+ T cells were sequenced. Subsequent to a culture period of more than 9 days, CD4+ T cells were isolated. Regarding this clone: Its antigen is not known.

The sequence derives from a human donor who received a COVID-19 vaccine. The sequencing here drew on CD4+ T cells from PBMCs cultured with HCoV-229E spike peptides, taken before COVID-19 vaccination.

The chain's CDR3 is CASSPRLAGTDTGELFF. CDR3 coding DNA: TGTGCCAGCAGCCCTCGCCTGGCGGGGACAGACACCGGGGAGCTGTTTTTT. The chain employs TRBV9 and TRBJ2-2, with D tentatively TRBD1 (7 bases). With 4 bases removed from V and 3 bases from J, the gap between germline ends came to 19 bases. There are 17 residues in the CDR3. Germline V lookup: CDR1 SGDLS, CDR2 YYNGEE. The full variable domain, its missing parts supplied by reference TRBV9 and TRBJ2-2, is DSGVTQTPKHLITATGQRVTLRCSPRSGDLSVYWYQQSLDQGLQFLIQYYNGEERAKGNILERFSAQQFPDLHSELNLSSLELGDSALYFCASSPRLAGTDTGELFFGEGSRLTVL.